A selection of T cell receptor beta chains follows, all from one sample in a study of cytomegalovirus exposure and HLA in healthy donors. The method was immunoSEQ multiplex PCR; TCRdb's version includes in-frame clones alone and lacks a portion of them. The sample lists some 190,000 clones, around 80% occurring once. Material for sequencing was PBMCs. The receptors come from a middle-aged man in good health and CMV-seropositive. Both conserved end residues are part of each CDR3. D genes are given only for firm matches. Clone size is not always given. Where it is, it says once, few, many or a class for expanded clones.

NA	NA	TRBV2	TRBJ2-7	CASRSGEGESYEQYF	TGTGCCAGCAGGAGCGGTGAGGGGGAGAGCTACGAGCAGTACTTC
TRBD2	NA	TRBV9	TRBJ2-4	CASSVGSGRTAKNIQYF	TGTGCCAGCAGCGTGGGCAGCGGGAGGACAGCCAAAAACATTCAGTACTTC
TRBD1	few	TRBV30	TRBJ2-7	CAWSRQGVNEQYF	TGTGCCTGGAGTCGACAGGGAGTGAACGAGCAGTACTTC
TRBD1	NA	TRBV6-5	TRBJ1-1	CASSRQGVRTEAFF	TGTGCCAGCAGCCGACAGGGGGTAAGAACTGAAGCTTTCTTT
NA	once	TRBV5-1	TRBJ1-2	CASSLGPADYGYTF	TGCGCCAGCAGCTTGGGACCGGCGGATTATGGCTACACCTTC
NA	NA	TRBV6-1	TRBJ1-4	CASNGRGDEKLFF	TGTGCCAGCAACGGCAGGGGTGATGAAAAACTGTTTTTT
NA	once	TRBV27	TRBJ2-7	CASSFGPGYEQYF	TGTGCCAGCAGTTTTGGCCCGGGGTACGAGCAGTACTTC
TRBD2	once	TRBV19	TRBJ2-1	CASSIEVSLAGEGDEQFF	TGTGCCAGTAGTATAGAGGTGTCCTTAGCGGGAGAGGGAGATGAGCAGTTCTTC
NA	NA	TRBV7-9	TRBJ1-1	CASSPSGLPSDGAFF	TGTGCCAGCAGCCCATCAGGGCTCCCCTCGGATGGCGCTTTCTTT
NA	NA	TRBV6-6	TRBJ2-7	CASSSSSYEQYF	TGTGCCAGCAGTTCCAGTTCCTACGAGCAGTACTTC
NA	once	TRBV9	TRBJ1-2	CASSVESNYGYTF	TGTGCCAGCAGCGTAGAGAGTAACTATGGCTACACCTTC
NA	once	TRBV6-5	TRBJ1-3	CASSYGETTGNTIYF	TGTGCCAGCAGTTACGGGGAGACCACTGGAAACACCATATATTTT
TRBD2	NA	TRBV4-1	TRBJ2-2	CASSQEAPSGGYTGELFF	TGCGCCAGCAGCCAAGAAGCACCTAGCGGGGGATACACCGGGGAGCTGTTTTTT
NA	NA	TRBV20-1	TRBJ1-1	CSARDYTEAFF	TGCAGTGCCAGGGACTACACTGAAGCTTTCTTT
TRBD2	NA	TRBV4-2	TRBJ2-7	CASSQVGQGGLAGPYEQYF	TGTGCCAGCAGCCAAGTAGGACAGGGGGGACTAGCGGGCCCCTACGAGCAGTACTTC
TRBD1	NA	TRBV5-1	TRBJ1-2	CASSPGDSHNYGYTF	TGCGCCAGCAGCCCGGGGGACAGCCATAACTATGGCTACACCTTC